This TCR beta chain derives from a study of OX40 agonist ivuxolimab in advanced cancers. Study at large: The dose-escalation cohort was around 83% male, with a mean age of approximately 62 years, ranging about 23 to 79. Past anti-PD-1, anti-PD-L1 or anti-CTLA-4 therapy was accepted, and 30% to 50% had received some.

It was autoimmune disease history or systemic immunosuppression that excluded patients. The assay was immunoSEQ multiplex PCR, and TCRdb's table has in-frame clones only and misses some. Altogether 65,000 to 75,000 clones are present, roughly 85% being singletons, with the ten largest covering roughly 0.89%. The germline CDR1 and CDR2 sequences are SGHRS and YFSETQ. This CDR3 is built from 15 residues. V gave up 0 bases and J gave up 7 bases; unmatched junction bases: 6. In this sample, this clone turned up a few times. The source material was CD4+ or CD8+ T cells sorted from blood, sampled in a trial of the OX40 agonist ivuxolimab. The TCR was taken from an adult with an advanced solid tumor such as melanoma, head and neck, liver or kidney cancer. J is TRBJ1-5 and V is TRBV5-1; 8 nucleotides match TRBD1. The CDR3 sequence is CASSLGTGGEQPQHF. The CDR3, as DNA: TGCGCCAGCAGCTTGGGTACAGGGGGAGAACAGCCCCAGCATTTT.